The TCR beta chain described here comes from a study of spatial heterogeneity in lung cancer. In the study overall: Each time, sequencing found more beta-chain sequences than alpha-chain sequences.

With respect to this clonotype: The antigen is undetermined. Being off target in a library aimed at alpha chains, this beta chain has a size of little meaning.

Time point meaning: sample taken at primary tumor resection. Unsorted tumor, nontumor lung tissue or cryopreserved PBMC supplied the whole RNA. General study findings and limits: Intratumoral expanded alpha and beta TCR counts were found to track tumor mutation counts.

TCRdb recomputed calls from the 5' RACE reads with MiXCR, one row per CDR3 protein. The sample holds 13,000 or so distinct CDR3 sequences; approximately 5.6% are singletons and the top ten take 11%. Germline assignment: CDR1 MGHRA and CDR2 YSYEKL. V lost 0 bases and J lost 11, with 11 bases in between. CDR3 length equals 13 residues. V is TRBV4-1 and J is TRBJ1-5; D uncertain. This sample comprised lung tumor tissue, obtained at surgery. This clonotype was sampled from a female donor with early-stage non-small cell lung cancer. The CDR3 DNA reads as TGCGCCAGCAGCCAAGATCGAGGGTTCGCCCAGCATTTT. Translation gives CASSQDRGFAQHF.